This paragraph reports one T cell receptor beta chain. The use of a sample-barcoded 5' primer and a J-beta primer mix characterized a second PCR of roughly 6 to 11 cycles. TCRdb reanalysed the 5' RACE reads using MiXCR and keeps one entry per CDR3 protein. The profile shows 850,000 to 1,100,000 distinct CDR3 sequences, 35% to 45% of them singletons. Germline V gives CDR1 SEHNR, CDR2 FQNEAQ (reference sequence). This CDR3 is built from 17 residues. The ends were cut back, 5 bases at V and 5 bases at J, with 24 bases in the middle. The data originate from a study of blood T cells in healthy people across ages.

The V and J genes are TRBV7-9 and TRBJ1-1; D not certain. Sequencing was done on a sample of blood. This sequence was found in a man younger than 30 in good health. Written as DNA, the CDR3 is TGTGCCAGCAGCATACATCGTCTGAGCTCTCGGCCAACTGAAGCTTTCTTT. Its translation is CASSIHRLSSRPTEAFF.